This T cell receptor (beta chain) comes out of a study of STAT5B mutations in CD4+ large granular lymphocyte leukemia. Buffy coats from healthy blood donors served as controls. Per the study methods: Lowest detectable productive clonotype frequency was 2.59 x 10-5. Method: immunoSEQ multiplex PCR; TCRdb's copy keeps in-frame clones and lacks some. The V and J calls and clone size come from that table; D and trimming were worked out from the DNA. The sample records tens of thousands of clones, roughly 70% being singletons. Points on this clone: Its target is unknown.

Study-wide results and limits: Main leukemic clonotypes were patient-specific, but around 25% appeared at low frequency elsewhere. Patient CD4-sorted repertoires stayed more clonal than healthy ones after leukemic-clone removal.

Material: CD4+ T cells from blood buffy coats. The receptor comes from a human donor in good health.

The CDR3 loop is CASSIQSTDTQYF. The CDR3 DNA reads TGTGCCAGCTCAATCCAGAGCACAGATACGCAGTATTTT. V gene TRBV18 combines with J gene TRBJ2-3; D is ambiguous. The V end was cut by 5 bases, the J end by 0 bases, with 6 bases between. CDR3 length equals 13 residues. The V gene's germline CDR1 is KGHSH and CDR2 LQKENI. Using reference TRBV18 and TRBJ2-3 for the parts outside the CDR3, the full variable domain is NAGVMQNPRHLVRRRGQEARLRCSPMKGHSHVYWYRQLPEEGLKFMVYLQKENIIDESGMPKERFSAEFPKEGPSILRIQQVVRGDSAAYFCASSIQSTDTQYFGPGTRLTVL.